The rows below give T cell receptor beta chains drawn from one sample of a study of T-cell memory formation after mild COVID-19. TCRdb analysed the 5' RACE reads with MiXCR anew, one entry per CDR3 protein. The sample records some 250,000 distinct CDR3 sequences, about 20% being singletons. The sample consisted of PBMCs or a T cell subset sorted from them (not recorded which). Source of these receptors: a man aged 18-30 years who had mild COVID-19 (a few samples of this study predate the infection). Cell type and time point are not known. Both conserved end residues are part of each CDR3. The D gene is left open where the match is weak. A clone size is listed for some rows: how often the clone was seen (once, few, many), or a class if it is expanded.

d_call	clone_size	j_call	v_call	cdr3_nt	cdr3_aa
.	many	TRBJ2-3	TRBV4-1	TGCGCCAGCAGCCTTTCCCCGGGGGCGCCTCTAGGTAGCACAGATACGCAGTATTTT	CASSLSPGAPLGSTDTQYF
TRBD1	few	TRBJ1-5	TRBV12-3/TRBV12-4	TGTGCCAGCAGACCCCAGGGGGACAATCAGCCCCAGCATTTT	CASRPQGDNQPQHF
TRBD2	many	TRBJ2-5	TRBV12-5	TGTGCTAGTGGCCGAGGACTAGCGGGACAGACCCAGTACTTC	CASGRGLAGQTQYF
.	few	TRBJ2-7	TRBV5-6	TGTGCCAGCAGGCGGGACTACGAGCAGTACTTC	CASRRDYEQYF
.	.	TRBJ2-3	TRBV5-4	TGTGCCAGCAGTTTCTGGGCTAGCACAGATACGCAGTATTTT	CASSFWASTDTQYF
TRBD1	.	TRBJ2-6	TRBV3-1	TGTGCCAGCAGACGACAGGGAGCTGGGGCCAACGTCCTGACTTTC	CASRRQGAGANVLTF
TRBD2	.	TRBJ2-5	TRBV5-1	TGCGCCAGCAGCCCCCGGGGGGGCCTGAGGGAGACCCAGTACTTC	CASSPRGGLRETQYF
.	.	TRBJ1-5	TRBV6-5	TGTGCCAGCAGTGAGAATGGACGGAGCAATCAGCCCCAGCATTTT	CASSENGRSNQPQHF
TRBD1	few	TRBJ2-1	TRBV28	TGTGCCAGCAGTCTAGGACAGGGCTCAGGGTTTGGGCAGTTCTTC	CASSLGQGSGFGQFF
.	once	TRBJ1-4	TRBV4-1	TGCGCCAGCAGCTATGACCCGGGCCAAGTACTTAATGAAAAACTGTTTTTT	CASSYDPGQVLNEKLFF
.	.	TRBJ2-1	TRBV12-3/TRBV12-4	TGTGCCAGCAGAGAACAGGGTTCGAACTCCTACAATGAGCAGTTCTTC	CASREQGSNSYNEQFF
.	few	TRBJ2-1	TRBV11-1	TGTGCCAGCAGCTTAGAAGAGGGCGGTGAGCAGTTCTTC	CASSLEEGGEQFF
.	.	TRBJ1-5	TRBV2	TGTGCCAGCAGTGAAAGGGGAGTCAACCTTTATAGCAATCAGCCCCAGCATTTT	CASSERGVNLYSNQPQHF
.	few	TRBJ1-1	TRBV10-3	TGTGCCATCAGTGAGTCTCTTGGGAACACTGAAGCTTTCTTT	CAISESLGNTEAFF
.	.	TRBJ2-3	TRBV29-1	TGCAGCGTTGGTGGTAGCGAGACTTATACGCAGTATTTT	CSVGGSETYTQYF
.	once	TRBJ2-2	TRBV6-2/TRBV6-3	TGTGCCAGCAGTTTTCCGCCCGGGACACCGGAGCCAACCGGGGAGCTGTTTTTT	CASSFPPGTPEPTGELFF
.	.	TRBJ1-2	TRBV4-2	TGTGCCAGCAGCCAAGAAGAGGGGCAGGGAGACGGCTACACCTTC	CASSQEEGQGDGYTF
TRBD1	few	TRBJ2-3	TRBV4-1	TGCGCCAGCAGAAAAACCGGGACAGGGGTGGCAGATACGCAGTATTTT	CASRKTGTGVADTQYF
.	.	TRBJ1-5	TRBV19	TGTGCCAGTAGTCCGAGGGCGCGGGATCAGCCCCAGCATTTT	CASSPRARDQPQHF
.	few	TRBJ2-5	TRBV5-1	TGCGCCAGCAGTTTCACTTCGCCAGAGACCCAGTACTTC	CASSFTSPETQYF
.	few	TRBJ2-5	TRBV2	TGTGCCAGCCAGGGGTTGGAGACCCAGTACTTC	CASQGLETQYF
.	.	TRBJ2-2	TRBV6-5	TGTGCCAGCAGTCTCCTTGCCAGGCTGGAGAACACCGGGGAGCTGTTTTTT	CASSLLARLENTGELFF
TRBD2	.	TRBJ2-2	TRBV5-1	TGCGCCAGCAGCTTGTGGGGACTAGCGGGGCCACCGGAGGAGCTGTTTTTT	CASSLWGLAGPPEELFF
.	many	TRBJ2-1	TRBV5-6	TGTGCCAGCAGCCCGACGGAGTACAATGAGCAGTTCTTC	CASSPTEYNEQFF
.	.	TRBJ2-7	TRBV19	TGTGCCAGTAGTAAGGGGGTTCAGATGGACGAGCAGTACTTC	CASSKGVQMDEQYF
.	.	TRBJ1-2	TRBV7-6	TGTGCCAGCAGCTTAGGCCGGCAGGGCAGCTATGGCTACACCTTC	CASSLGRQGSYGYTF
.	medium-sized	TRBJ2-1	TRBV13	TGTGCCAGCAGCGCATTGGGAAATGAGCAGTTCTTC	CASSALGNEQFF
.	many	TRBJ2-5	TRBV3-1	TGTGCCAGCAGCCAAGCCCCGGGGAGCGAAGAGACCCAGTACTTC	CASSQAPGSEETQYF
.	few	TRBJ2-2	TRBV11-2	TGTGCCAGCAGCACCCAAAAGGGCGGCACCGGGGAGCTGTTTTTT	CASSTQKGGTGELFF
.	.	TRBJ2-6	TRBV5-5	TGTGCCAGCAGCCCCCGGTGGTCTGGGGCCAACGTCCTGACTTTC	CASSPRWSGANVLTF
.	.	TRBJ2-1	TRBV12-3/TRBV12-4	TGTGCCAGCGGTCTAGGGAATGAGCAGTTCTTC	CASGLGNEQFF
.	.	TRBJ1-1	TRBV6-2/TRBV6-3	TGTGCCAGCACCCGGTCGAACACTGAAGCTTTCTTT	CASTRSNTEAFF
.	few	TRBJ2-6	TRBV28	TGTGCCAGCAGTTTCCTCGGCATAGGAGGCTCTGGGGCCAACGTCCTGACTTTC	CASSFLGIGGSGANVLTF
.	few	TRBJ2-2	TRBV12-3/TRBV12-4	TGTGCCAGCAGACAGACCGGGACACTTACCGGGGAGCTGTTTTTT	CASRQTGTLTGELFF